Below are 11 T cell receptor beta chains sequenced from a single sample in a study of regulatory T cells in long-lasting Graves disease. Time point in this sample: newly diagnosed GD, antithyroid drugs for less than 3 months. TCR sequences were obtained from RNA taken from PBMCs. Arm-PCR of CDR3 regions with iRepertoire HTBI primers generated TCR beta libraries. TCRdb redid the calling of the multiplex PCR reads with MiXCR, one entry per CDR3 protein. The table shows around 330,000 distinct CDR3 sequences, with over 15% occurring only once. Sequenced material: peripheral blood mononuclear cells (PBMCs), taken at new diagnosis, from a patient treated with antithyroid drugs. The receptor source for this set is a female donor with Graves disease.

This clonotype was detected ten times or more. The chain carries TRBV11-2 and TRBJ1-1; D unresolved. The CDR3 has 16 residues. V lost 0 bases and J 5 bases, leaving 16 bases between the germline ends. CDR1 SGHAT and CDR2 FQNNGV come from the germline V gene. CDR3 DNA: TGTGCCAGCAGCTTAGATTCGGCAGCCTGGAGGACTGAAGCTTTCTTT. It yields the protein CASSLDSAAWRTEAFF.

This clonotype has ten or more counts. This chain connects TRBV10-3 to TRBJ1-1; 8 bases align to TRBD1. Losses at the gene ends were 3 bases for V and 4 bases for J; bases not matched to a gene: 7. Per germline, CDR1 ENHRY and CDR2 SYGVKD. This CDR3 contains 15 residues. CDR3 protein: CAISDSGGLSTEAFF. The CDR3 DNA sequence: TGTGCCATCAGTGACTCAGGGGGCCTGAGCACTGAAGCTTTCTTT.

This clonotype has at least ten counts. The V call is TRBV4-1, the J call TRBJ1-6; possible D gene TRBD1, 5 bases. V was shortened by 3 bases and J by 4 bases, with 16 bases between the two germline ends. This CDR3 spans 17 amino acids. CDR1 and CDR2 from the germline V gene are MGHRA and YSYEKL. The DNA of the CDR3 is TGCGCCAGCAGCCAGGCTTTGGGGGACGGTTATAATTCACCCCTCCACTTT. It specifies CASSQALGDGYNSPLHF.

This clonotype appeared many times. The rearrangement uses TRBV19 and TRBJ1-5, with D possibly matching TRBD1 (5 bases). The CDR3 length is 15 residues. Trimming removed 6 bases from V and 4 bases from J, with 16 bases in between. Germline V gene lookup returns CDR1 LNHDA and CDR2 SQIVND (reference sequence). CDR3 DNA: TGTGCCAGTAGGGGACGGAGGGAGGGGAATCAGCCCCAGCATTTT. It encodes CASRGRREGNQPQHF.

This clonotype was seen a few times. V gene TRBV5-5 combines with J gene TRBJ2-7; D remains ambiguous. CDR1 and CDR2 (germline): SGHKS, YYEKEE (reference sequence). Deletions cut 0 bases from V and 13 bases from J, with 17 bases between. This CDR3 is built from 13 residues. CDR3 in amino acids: CASSLVGQIPLYF. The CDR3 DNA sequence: TGTGCCAGCAGCTTGGTCGGTCAGATACCACTATACTTC.

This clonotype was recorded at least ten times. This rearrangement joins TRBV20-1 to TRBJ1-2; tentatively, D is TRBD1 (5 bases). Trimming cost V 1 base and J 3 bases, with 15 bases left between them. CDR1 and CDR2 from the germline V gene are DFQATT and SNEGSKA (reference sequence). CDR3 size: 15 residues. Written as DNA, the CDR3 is TGCAGTGCTAGAGCGCCCCCGGGGGAATACTATGGCTACACCTTC. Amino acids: CSARAPPGEYYGYTF.

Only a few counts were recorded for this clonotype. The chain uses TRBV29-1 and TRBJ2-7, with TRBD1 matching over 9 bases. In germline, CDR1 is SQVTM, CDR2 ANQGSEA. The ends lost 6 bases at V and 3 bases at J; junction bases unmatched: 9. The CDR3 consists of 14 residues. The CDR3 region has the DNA TGCAGCGTGGGACAGGGAGGAGGCTACTACGAGCAGTACTTC. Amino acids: CSVGQGGGYYEQYF.

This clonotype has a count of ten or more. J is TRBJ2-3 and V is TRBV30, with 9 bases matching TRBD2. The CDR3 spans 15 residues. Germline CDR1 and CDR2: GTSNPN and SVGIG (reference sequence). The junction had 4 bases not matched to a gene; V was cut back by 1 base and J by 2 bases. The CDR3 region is CAWSGSGGLTDTQYF. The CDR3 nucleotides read TGTGCCTGGAGTGGTAGCGGGGGCCTCACAGATACGCAGTATTTT.

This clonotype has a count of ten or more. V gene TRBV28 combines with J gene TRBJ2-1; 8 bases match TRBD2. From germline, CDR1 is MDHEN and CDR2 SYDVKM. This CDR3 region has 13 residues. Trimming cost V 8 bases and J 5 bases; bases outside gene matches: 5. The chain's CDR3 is CASESGSNNEQFF. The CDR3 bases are TGTGCCAGCGAAAGCGGGAGCAACAATGAGCAGTTCTTC.

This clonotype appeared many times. CDR3 sequence: CASSVGGADTEAFF. CDR3 sequence (DNA): TGTGCCAGCAGCGTAGGAGGGGCGGACACTGAAGCTTTCTTT. The genes are TRBV7-2 and TRBJ1-1, with a possible D match to TRBD1 (5 bases). The CDR3 runs to 14 residues. Germline CDR1 SGHTA, CDR2 FQGNSA. The V and J ends lost 5 bases and 3 bases respectively, with 13 bases between them.

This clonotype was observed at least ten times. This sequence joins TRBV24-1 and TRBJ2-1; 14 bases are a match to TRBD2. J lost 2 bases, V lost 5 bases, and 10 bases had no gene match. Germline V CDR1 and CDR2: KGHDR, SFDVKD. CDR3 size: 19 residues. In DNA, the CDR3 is TGTGCCACCAGTGTGGGACTAGCGGGAGAGGGGGGGGCCTACAATGAGCAGTTCTTC. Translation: CATSVGLAGEGGAYNEQFF.